Included here is one T cell receptor (beta chain) sequence, with context. This CDR3 has 15 amino acids. Trimming removed 0 bases from V and 7 bases from J; junction bases left unmatched: 5. CDR1 is LNHNV, CDR2 YYDKDF, per germline (reference sequence). The sample is drawn from a study of cytomegalovirus exposure and HLA in healthy donors. The primer mix had 60 Vbeta and 13 Jbeta primers. Sequenced by immunoSEQ multiplex PCR; TCRdb stores in-frame clones only, minus some. The sample contains 36,000 or so clones, 70% to 85% of which appear only once. This chain links TRBV15 with TRBJ2-7, with 11 bases identical to TRBD2. The sample consisted of PBMCs. The receptor comes from a woman aged 18-30 years in good health and CMV-seronegative. CDR3 bases: TGTGCCACCAGCAGAGATCAACTAGCGGGAGTTGAGCAGTACTTC. The encoded protein is CATSRDQLAGVEQYF.